This TCR beta chain is from a study of OX40 agonist ivuxolimab in advanced cancers. For context, the study as a whole: Ivuxolimab, which targeted the costimulatory receptor OX40 (CD134), was an agonistic, fully human IgG2 monoclonal antibody. Three dose-escalation patients achieved partial responses, one with hepatocellular carcinoma and two with cutaneous melanoma. The purpose of peripheral TCRbeta sequencing was to test whether ivuxolimab changed TCR sequence diversity and led to clonal T-cell expansion. Intravenous ivuxolimab was administered to patients every 2 weeks at six dose levels: 0.01, 0.1, 0.3, 1.5, 3 and 10 mg/kg. Among the 50 to 55 dose-escalation patients, around 20 had hepatocellular carcinoma, around 15 melanoma, 9 renal cell carcinoma and 9 head and neck cancer. A male proportion of roughly 85% and a mean age of around 60 years, ranging from roughly 23 to 80, were recorded for the dose-escalation cohort. The monotherapy dose-escalation portion (N = 52 patients) of the phase I ivuxolimab trial is reported in the paper. Prior anti-PD-1, anti-PD-L1 or anti-CTLA-4 therapy was permitted, and checkpoint inhibitors had been received by around 40% of dose-escalation patients.

General findings and caveats noted by the study authors: The antigen specificity of the peripheral T cells that underwent clonal expansion was not determined. At doses from 0.1 to 3.0 mg/kg, clonal expansion was seen in both CD4+ and CD8+ blood T cells between baseline and week 6. After ivuxolimab, more expanded clones were found on average in CD8+ T cells than in CD4+ T cells. Low levels of normalized T-cell clonal expansion were also seen in some patients who did not respond. In the 0.1-3.0 mg/kg groups, partial responders had among the lowest normalized peripheral clonal expansion, particularly in CD8+ T cells.

The CDR3 holds 15 amino acids from the cysteine to the phenylalanine. The kept DNA is CDR3 alone, 45 bases in frame from the first base. In the germline V gene, CDR1 corresponds to SGHAT and CDR2 to FQNNGV. The germline ends are 12 bases apart after V is trimmed by 2 bases and J by 2 bases. For sequencing of the TCRbeta CDR3 region, genomic DNA was extracted from the sorted cells. TCRbeta CDR3 regions were sequenced using the immunoSEQ Assay. In TCRdb, the immuneACCESS table is reduced to in-frame sequences with V and J assigned. These tables do not hold every clone; where another copy was compared, an unresolved V gene accounts for under half, and the others remain unexplained. The sample data list over 30,000 clones, and 79% of these were observed just once. The ten largest make up 8.5% to 14% of the sample. With respect to this clone: Its specific antigen is unknown. No much larger clone is present one base from it, and per-base qualities are unavailable.

The trial excluded patients who had a history of autoimmune disease or were on systemic immunosuppression. Peripheral blood for TCR sequencing was drawn from every dose cohort at baseline, at cycle 4 day 1 and at cycle 7 day 1. The samples were drawn from a first-in-human, open-label, multicenter phase I dose-escalation trial of ivuxolimab. Adults with locally advanced or metastatic head and neck squamous cell, hepatocellular, melanoma or renal cell carcinoma were enrolled in the trial. Before TCR sequencing, CD4+ T cells and CD8+ T cells from peripheral blood were sorted into separate populations.

The sequence was obtained from an adult with an advanced solid tumor such as melanoma, head and neck, liver or kidney cancer. The chain joins TRBV11-2 to TRBJ1-2, with no D gene named confidently. The input for sequencing was CD4+ or CD8+ T cells sorted from blood, taken in a trial of the OX40 agonist ivuxolimab. The nucleotides read TGTGCCAGCAGCTTAACGGTACAGCAGAACTATGGCTACACCTTC. Its translation reads: CASSLTVQQNYGYTF.